The clone carrying this T cell receptor beta chain was seen ten or more times. The antigen is not known. This record comes from a study of response to subunit inactivated influenza vaccine. Notes on the study in general: A suggestion made by the authors is that each seasonal influenza vaccination recruits few new T cells.

The CDR3 sequence is 13 residues long. Germline V gene data show CDR1 as LGHDT and CDR2 as YNNKEL (reference sequence). Trimming cost V 4 bases and J 7 bases, with 10 bases left between them. TCRdb re-called the RT-PCR reads through MiXCR, storing one row per CDR3 protein. Altogether more than 450,000 distinct CDR3 sequences are present, 12% being singletons, with the ten largest covering around 9.6%. The rearrangement links TRBV3-1 to TRBJ2-2, with D possibly matching TRBD1 (6 bases). The material sequenced was PBMCs from blood, taken on the day of vaccination. This sequence was found in a man aged 45 to 65 who received an inactivated influenza vaccine. This chain's CDR3 is CASSRTGIGELFF. CDR3 coding DNA: TGTGCCAGCAGCCGAACAGGGATCGGGGAGCTGTTTTTT.